This entry concerns a single T cell receptor (beta chain). This sample was included in a study of blood T cell repertoires in COVID-19. Background on the study: PBMCs, B-cell-depleted T cells, or T cells were the source of the cDNA or gDNA that made up the material.

Per the authors' pipeline: Estimates of nucleated cell counts were drawn from the amplification of reference gene primers. Libraries were prepared by immunoSEQ multiplex PCR; TCRdb keeps only in-frame clonotypes and omits some of them. V and J calls and clone size are those listed in that table; D and trimming were worked out from the DNA. This sample has about 180,000 clones, with about four fifths found just once. This CDR3 comprises 15 residues. The V and J ends lost 1 base and 4 bases respectively, with 8 bases between them. The germline gives CDR1 SGHVS, CDR2 FQNEAQ. Material for sequencing was peripheral blood. The genes are TRBV7-8 and TRBJ1-6, with a possible D match to TRBD1 (5 bases). This receptor was identified in a woman between 65 and 79 years old with COVID-19, enrolled during active disease. The CDR3: CASSLGRVYNSPLHF. The DNA for the CDR3 is TGTGCCAGCAGCTTAGGCAGGGTGTATAATTCACCCCTCCACTTT. The whole variable domain, filled in from reference TRBV7-8 and TRBJ1-6, reads GAGVSQSPRYKVAKRGQDVALRCDPISGHVSLFWYQQALGQGPEFLTYFQNEAQLDKSGLPSDRFFAERPEGSVSTLKIQRTQQEDSAVYLCASSLGRVYNSPLHFGNGTRLTVT.